This TCR beta chain came from a study of T-cell memory formation after mild COVID-19. CDR1 DFQATT and CDR2 SNEGSKA come from the germline V gene (reference sequence). Trimming left V 3 bases short and J 9 bases short, with 14 bases between. The CDR3 covers 12 residues. TCRdb re-derived calls from the 5' RACE reads in MiXCR, one entry per CDR3 protein. The sample carries just under 150,000 distinct CDR3 sequences, 15% to 20% recorded once. Sequencing input: PBMCs or a T cell subset sorted from them (not recorded which). The TCR was taken from an adult woman who had mild COVID-19 (a few samples of this study predate the infection). Cell type and time point are not known. The genes are TRBV20-1 and TRBJ1-2, with D maybe TRBD1 (5 bases). CDR3 DNA sequence: TGCAGTGCTAGTTCAGGGCGCGCCAGCTACACCTTC. It is translated as CSASSGRASYTF.